Listed here are 30 T cell receptor beta chains from one sample, sequenced in a study of CD8 T cells in Susac syndrome. Random-hexamer reverse transcription was applied to roughly 0.5 to 1 ug RNA. Using its own MiXCR run on the immunoSEQ multiplex PCR reads, TCRdb lists one record per CDR3 protein. Of under 200,000 distinct CDR3 sequences listed, 90% to 96% were seen once; the top ten hold 0.075% to 0.1%. Sequencing input: CD4+ T cells from PBMCs. Receptor source: a human donor with Susac syndrome.

About this clonotype: One end of the junction fails to match germline, which may point to a read error. The CDR3 nucleotides are TGTGCCAGCTCACCGACAGCCGGCTCTGGAAACACCACATATTTT. Its protein is CASSPTAGSGNTTYF. The J gene is TRBJ1-3, the V gene TRBV18; possible D gene TRBD1, 5 bases. The CDR3 runs 15 residues. Per the germline V gene, CDR1 is KGHSH and CDR2 is LQKENI.

In its sample, this clonotype was seen once. The chain has TRBV10-3 and TRBJ2-5; possible D gene TRBD1, 5 bases. The germline V gene has CDR1 ENHRY and CDR2 SYGVKD. The CDR3 spans 14 residues. V gave up 0 bases and J gave up 5 bases, with 10 bases separating them. CDR3 region: CAISESGVSETQYF. The CDR3, as DNA: TGTGCCATCAGTGAGTCAGGGGTCTCGGAGACCCAGTACTTC.

This clonotype was seen only a few times. The rearrangement links TRBV25-1 to TRBJ1-1; D may be TRBD1 (6 bases). Trimming left V 1 base short and J 3 bases short, with 9 bases between. Looked up from germline, CDR1 is MGHDK and CDR2 is SYGVNS. The CDR3 has 14 residues. The CDR3 nucleotides are TGTGCCAGCAGTGAATTGGACAGTTACACTGAAGCTTTCTTT. This sequence encodes CASSELDSYTEAFF.

The chain employs TRBV29-1 and TRBJ2-7, with D perhaps matching TRBD1 (6 bases). The CDR3 sequence is 17 residues long. V lost 4 bases and J 0 bases, leaving 22 bases between the germline ends. Germline CDR1 and CDR2: SQVTM and ANQGSEA. The CDR3 is CSVGPGTFGHGSYEQYF. The CDR3 region has the DNA TGCAGCGTTGGACCCGGGACATTTGGCCATGGCTCCTACGAGCAGTACTTC.

V gene TRBV7-2 combines with J gene TRBJ1-6, with no clear D. The CDR3 has 17 residues. Trimming removed 1 base at V and 6 bases at J, with 16 bases between. The germline CDR1 and CDR2 sequences are SGHTA and FQGNSA. DNA for the CDR3: TGTGCCAGCAGCTTAGGACATCCGGGTGGCGGTAATTCACCCCTCCACTTT. Its translation is CASSLGHPGGGNSPLHF.

This chain links TRBV24-1 with TRBJ2-3; no firm D call. Trimming cost V 5 bases and J 6 bases, with 11 bases left between them. CDR3 length equals 13 residues. Looked up from germline, CDR1 is KGHDR and CDR2 is SFDVKD. In nucleotides, the CDR3 is TGTGCCACCAGTGGTCCGGTGCAGGATACGCAGTATTTT. Its protein product is CATSGPVQDTQYF.

CDR3 protein: CSVEPLGGRDYGYTF. CDR3 coding DNA: TGCAGCGTTGAACCACTGGGAGGGCGGGACTATGGCTACACCTTC. This chain uses TRBV29-1 with TRBJ1-2; no firm D call. The CDR3 runs 15 residues. Per germline, CDR1 SQVTM and CDR2 ANQGSEA. The V and J ends lost 2 bases and 3 bases respectively, with 16 bases between them.

The rearrangement uses TRBV6-2 or TRBV6-3 and TRBJ2-2; 11 bases are shared with TRBD2. Germline V CDR1 and CDR2: MNHEY, SVGEGT. Germline trimming cut 1 base from V and 5 bases from J; bases unmatched to any gene: 9. The CDR3 covers 18 residues. CDR3 nucleotide sequence: TGTGCCAGCAGTTACTGGTTAGCGGGGGGGCTGCTGACCGGGGAGCTGTTTTTT. As protein: CASSYWLAGGLLTGELFF.

In this sample, this clonotype turned up once. This sequence joins TRBV2 and TRBJ2-1; tentative D call: TRBD2 (5 bases). The germline CDR1 and CDR2 sequences are SNHLY and FYNNEI. The CDR3 is 16 residues long. V was clipped by 6 bases and J by 0 bases, with 15 bases between them. The CDR3 protein is CASSEPRGFSYNEQFF. DNA for the CDR3: TGTGCCAGCAGCGAACCCCGAGGGTTCTCCTACAATGAGCAGTTCTTC.

As DNA, the CDR3 is TGTGCCAGCAGCTCAGGGTACAATCAGCCCCAGCATTTT. This codes for CASSSGYNQPQHF. This chain uses TRBV12-3 or TRBV12-4 with TRBJ1-5; possible D gene TRBD1, 5 bases. V was shortened by 6 bases and J by 3 bases, with 9 bases between the two germline ends. The CDR3 loop spans 13 amino acids.

The chain employs TRBV12-3 or TRBV12-4 and TRBJ2-3; D might be TRBD2 (6 bases). V lost 3 bases, J lost 2 bases, and 6 bases lay in between. CDR3 length: 13 residues. In DNA form, the CDR3 reads TGTGCCAGCAGTTTGGACTACACAGATACGCAGTATTTT. Its translation is CASSLDYTDTQYF.

The rearrangement links TRBV29-1 to TRBJ1-1; D is possibly TRBD1 (6 bases). This CDR3 spans 16 amino acids. The V gene's germline CDR1 is SQVTM and CDR2 ANQGSEA. Trimming cost V 4 bases and J 7 bases, with 25 bases left between them. The DNA for the CDR3 is TGCAGCGTTGCCTCCCCCCTCCGAGGGGGGCAAGATGAAGCTTTCTTT. This translates into CSVASPLRGGQDEAFF.

The V gene is TRBV7-2, the J gene TRBJ2-2; the match to TRBD2 covers 7 bases. The CDR3 is 15 amino acids. Losses at the gene ends were 3 bases for V and 6 bases for J; bases not matched to a gene: 7. Germline assignment: CDR1 SGHTA and CDR2 FQGNSA. The CDR3 sequence: CASSFQVGGSGELFF. CDR3 nucleotides: TGTGCCAGCAGCTTTCAGGTCGGGGGGTCCGGGGAGCTGTTTTTT.

This clonotype was observed a single time. The chain combines TRBV7-9 with TRBJ2-7, with 8 bases identical to TRBD1. Trimming removed 2 bases from V and 5 bases from J; junction bases left unmatched: 8. In germline, CDR1 is SEHNR, CDR2 FQNEAQ (reference sequence). CDR3 length equals 15 residues. CDR3 nucleotides: TGTGCCAGCAGCTTAATCCGGGACAGGCTTGACGAGCAGTACTTC. This encodes CASSLIRDRLDEQYF.

The rearrangement links TRBV6-2 or TRBV6-3 to TRBJ2-5; D is perhaps TRBD1 or TRBD2 (5 bases each). The V end lost 4 bases, the J end lost 1 base, and 13 bases lay between the germline ends. CDR1 and CDR2 (germline): MNHEY, SVGEGT. The CDR3 totals 15 residues. DNA of the CDR3: TGTGCCAGCAGTTCCACCAACGGGGCCCAAGAGACCCAGTACTTC. This codes for CASSSTNGAQETQYF.

V usage is TRBV20-1 and J usage is TRBJ1-1; a possible D gene is TRBD1 (6 bases). The CDR3 consists of 11 residues. The germline V gene has CDR1 DFQATT and CDR2 SNEGSKA (reference sequence). Trimming stripped 8 bases from V and 3 bases from J, with 10 bases between. The CDR3 loop is CSTRQDTEAFF. CDR3 DNA sequence: TGCAGTACACGACAGGACACTGAAGCTTTCTTT.

This chain connects TRBV4-3 to TRBJ2-1; 9 nucleotides line up with TRBD2. CDR3 length equals 15 residues. The V segment lost 2 bases and the J segment 8 bases; nucleotides outside the gene matches: 7. Looked up from germline, CDR1 is LGHNA and CDR2 is YSLEER. The CDR3 nucleotides read TGCGCCAGCAGCCAAACAAGCGGGGGGCAGCATGAGCAGTTCTTC. Protein sequence: CASSQTSGGQHEQFF.

The chain combines TRBV1 with TRBJ1-2. TRBV1 is a listed pseudogene. The CDR3 spans 15 residues. The CDR3 sequence: CTSSQEQSGIYGYTF. DNA of the CDR3: TGCACCAGCAGCCAAGAACAGTCCGGGATCTATGGCTACACCTTC.

The rearrangement uses TRBV7-2 and TRBJ1-3; maybe TRBD1 (6 bases). Germline V gene sequence: CDR1 SGHTA, CDR2 FQGNSA. V dropped 5 bases and J dropped 4 bases, with 12 bases sitting between them. The CDR3 is 14 amino acids. The DNA for the CDR3 is TGTGCCAGCAGCATGAGGGGGGTGGGAAACACCATATATTTT. The encoded protein is CASSMRGVGNTIYF.

The chain combines TRBV19 with TRBJ1-5; D remains ambiguous. The CDR3 has 15 residues. Looked up from germline, CDR1 is LNHDA and CDR2 is SQIVND (reference sequence). Trimming took off 5 bases at V and 2 bases at J, with 13 bases between the two ends. In DNA, the CDR3 is TGTGCCAGTAGTTTCCCAGCGAGGGGCAATCAGCCCCAGCATTTT. It yields the protein CASSFPARGNQPQHF.

This clonotype was found once. V is TRBV20-1 and J is TRBJ2-2; tentative D call: TRBD1 (6 bases). This CDR3 contains 15 residues. Germline assignment: CDR1 DFQATT and CDR2 SNEGSKA (reference sequence). Deletions cut 4 bases from V and 4 bases from J, with 16 bases between. The CDR3 region is CSAIPDRRSTGELFF. CDR3 DNA sequence: TGCAGTGCTATACCGGACAGACGGTCCACCGGGGAGCTGTTTTTT.

This chain uses TRBV27 with TRBJ1-2; D is unclear. The CDR3 has 13 residues. With 0 bases removed from V and 8 bases from J, the gap between germline ends came to 10 bases. The germline V gene has CDR1 MNHEY and CDR2 SMNVEV (reference sequence). CDR3 in DNA: TGTGCCAGCAGTTTATCCGGGGTTGGCGGCTACACCTTC. It is translated as CASSLSGVGGYTF.

In DNA form, the CDR3 reads TGTGCCAGCAGCCCCCAGGGTCACCTCTATGGCTACACCTTC. Amino acids: CASSPQGHLYGYTF. This chain connects TRBV5-6 to TRBJ1-2; possible D gene TRBD1, 5 bases. The germline V gene has CDR1 SGHDT and CDR2 YYEEEE. The V and J ends lost 4 bases and 4 bases respectively, with 14 bases between them. The length of the CDR3 is 14 residues.

This clonotype appeared a single time. The chain employs TRBV14 and TRBJ2-5; 7 nucleotides line up with TRBD1. The J segment lost 2 bases and the V segment lost 1 base, leaving 4 bases of the junction unmatched. The CDR3 has 15 amino acids. Germline CDR1 reads SGHDN; CDR2 reads FVKESK. This CDR3 is CASSQVQGIQETQYF. The CDR3 region has the DNA TGTGCCAGCAGCCAAGTACAGGGGATTCAAGAGACCCAGTACTTC.

This rearrangement joins TRBV7-3 to TRBJ2-2; D not resolved. The V and J ends lost 4 bases and 5 bases respectively, with 14 bases between them. CDR1 is SGHTA, CDR2 FQGTGA, per germline. The CDR3 is 15 residues long. The CDR3 region has the DNA TGTGCCAGCAGCTCTATAGCCGCCAGAACCGGGGAGCTGTTTTTT. As protein: CASSSIAARTGELFF.

The chain combines TRBV15 with TRBJ2-1; D may correspond to TRBD1 or TRBD2 (5 bases each). V lost 0 bases and J lost 8, with 17 bases in between. This CDR3 is built from 16 residues. CDR1 LNHNV and CDR2 YYDKDF come from the germline V gene (reference sequence). For the CDR3, the DNA is TGTGCCACCAGCAGAGATCTGGGGGTAGAATCGCATGAGCAGTTCTTC. Its protein product is CATSRDLGVESHEQFF. The full variable domain, completed using reference TRBV15 and TRBJ2-1, is DAMVIQNPRYQVTQFGKPVTLSCSQTLNHNVMYWYQQKSSQAPKLLFHYYDKDFNNEADTPDNFQSRRPNTSFCFLDIRSPGLGDTAMYLCATSRDLGVESHEQFFGPGTRLTVL.

This sequence joins TRBV20-1 and TRBJ2-1, with a possible D match to TRBD2 (7 bases). The CDR3 length is 15 residues. Between the trimmed V and J ends, which lost 5 bases and 5 bases, there was a span of 19 bases. Germline V gene sequence: CDR1 DFQATT, CDR2 SNEGSKA (reference sequence). The DNA for the CDR3 is TGCAGTGCTCCAGGGGAGACGGGACTACACAATGAGCAGTTCTTC. Translating gives CSAPGETGLHNEQFF.

V usage is TRBV5-6 and J usage is TRBJ1-1; 7 bases are shared with TRBD1. With V trimmed by 3 bases and J by 0 bases, 8 bases remained unmatched. The germline gives CDR1 SGHDT, CDR2 YYEEEE. This CDR3 region has 16 residues. CDR3 sequence: CASSWGDSRMNTEAFF. CDR3 nucleotides: TGTGCCAGCAGCTGGGGGGACAGCCGGATGAACACTGAAGCTTTCTTT.

This clonotype was observed a single time. The chain links TRBV11-2 to TRBJ1-6; D unresolved. The germline CDR1 and CDR2 sequences are SGHAT and FQNNGV. This CDR3 has 15 residues. V shed 6 bases and J shed 0 bases, with 9 bases lying between them. The CDR3 bases are TGTGCCAGCAGGACCTGGGGCTCCTATAATTCACCCCTCCACTTT. It is translated as CASRTWGSYNSPLHF. The full variable domain, in which reference TRBV11-2 and TRBJ1-6 provide the parts outside the CDR3, is EAGVAQSPRYKIIEKRQSVAFWCNPISGHATLYWYQQILGQGPKLLIQFQNNGVVDDSQLPKDRFSAERLKGVDSTLKIQPAKLEDSAVYLCASRTWGSYNSPLHFGNGTRLTVT.

In this sample, this clonotype turned up once. The chain links TRBV30 to TRBJ1-2, with a tentative D call TRBD1 (5 bases). CDR3 size: 12 residues. V dropped 4 bases and J dropped 6 bases, with 12 bases sitting between them. Germline lookup yields CDR1 GTSNPN and CDR2 SVGIG (reference sequence). CDR3 coding DNA: TGTGCCTGGACAGGGAAAATCAATGGCTACACCTTC. Protein sequence: CAWTGKINGYTF.